Each of the 28 T cell receptor beta chains below was sequenced from the same sample in a study of Ad26.COV2.S vaccination and SARS-CoV-2 variants. The repertoire was sequenced with immunoSEQ multiplex PCR; TCRdb's copy has only in-frame clones and lacks some. There are fewer than 400,000 clones in the sample; less than 90% occur only once, and 3.5% lies in the top ten. The treatment: 15 to 20 received Ad26.COV2.S at low or high dose, single or two shots; 5 received placebo; per-sample allocation not given. Specimens were obtained on day 63 following the first vaccine or placebo injection. The sequencing used peripheral blood, collected in a trial of Ad26.COV2.S vaccine versus placebo. Every receptor here comes from a person aged 18-60 years who received the Ad26.COV2.S COVID-19 vaccine or a placebo.

V is TRBV5-1 and J is TRBJ2-7; no clear D gene. V gave up 4 bases and J gave up 2 bases, with 16 bases separating them. Looked up from germline, CDR1 is SGHRS and CDR2 is YFSETQ. The CDR3 consists of 15 residues. The CDR3: CASSPGPQLPYEQYF. The CDR3 DNA reads TGCGCCAGCAGCCCCGGTCCCCAGCTGCCCTACGAGCAGTACTTC.

The chain recombines TRBV2 with TRBJ1-1; a possible D gene is TRBD1 (5 bases). The CDR3 covers 15 residues. Between the trimmed V and J ends, which lost 10 bases and 1 base, there was a span of 19 bases. Germline CDR1 is SNHLY and CDR2 is FYNNEI. CDR3 sequence reads: CATAEPGLANTEAFF. CDR3 DNA: TGTGCCACCGCAGAGCCGGGACTCGCGAACACTGAAGCTTTCTTT.

CDR3 amino acids: CASSLGDRDYGYTF. As DNA, the CDR3 is TGCGCCAGCAGCTTAGGGGACAGGGACTATGGCTACACCTTC. The V and J genes are TRBV5-1 and TRBJ1-2, with 9 bases that match TRBD1. CDR3 length: 14 residues. The V and J ends lost 2 bases and 3 bases, in that order; junction bases with no gene match: 2. Germline CDR1 is SGHRS and CDR2 is YFSETQ.

V and J are TRBV6-2 or TRBV6-3 and TRBJ1-5; the D gene is possibly TRBD1 (6 bases). CDR3 length: 16 amino acids. V was trimmed by 2 bases and J by 5 bases, leaving 16 bases between them. CDR1 is MNHEY and CDR2 is SVGEGT in the germline V gene. This CDR3 reads CASSYVPRDTDQPQHF. Written as DNA, the CDR3 is TGTGCCAGCAGTTACGTTCCCCGGGACACGGATCAGCCCCAGCATTTT.

The chain carries TRBV12-5 and TRBJ1-3; weak D call: TRBD1 (5 bases). V lost 0 bases to trimming and J lost 0 bases, with 27 bases between them. The CDR3 sequence is 22 residues long. The germline V gene encodes CDR1 LGHNT and CDR2 FRNRAP. In DNA form, the CDR3 reads TGTGCTAGTGGTTTGGTACTGGGGAACAGGAACATCCAACCGCCCTCTGGAAACACCATATATTTT. It is translated as CASGLVLGNRNIQPPSGNTIYF.

The V gene is TRBV13, the J gene TRBJ2-3; 8 bases agree with TRBD1. Germline V CDR1 and CDR2: PRHDT, FYEKMQ (reference sequence). This CDR3 is 15 amino acids long. J was trimmed by 0 bases and V by 5 bases; bases with no gene match: 4. Written as DNA, the CDR3 is TGTGCCAGCAGCGGGACAGGCACTAGCACAGATACGCAGTATTTT. Its translation is CASSGTGTSTDTQYF.

The chain couples TRBV4-1 to TRBJ1-1; D uncertain. The CDR3 runs to 13 residues. V was trimmed by 3 bases and J by 6 bases, leaving 11 bases between them. The germline gives CDR1 MGHRA, CDR2 YSYEKL. In nucleotides, the CDR3 is TGCGCCAGCAGCCAGCCACGGGGATCTGAAGCTTTCTTT. It translates to CASSQPRGSEAFF.

The chain recombines TRBV2 with TRBJ2-7; 9 bases align to TRBD1. V lost 8 bases, J lost 4 bases, and 9 bases stayed unmatched. Germline lookup yields CDR1 SNHLY and CDR2 FYNNEI. The CDR3 is made up of 14 amino acids. In DNA form, the CDR3 reads TGTGCCAGCCATTACGGGACAGGGATTTACGAGCAGTACTTC. This sequence encodes CASHYGTGIYEQYF.

V is TRBV19 and J is TRBJ1-2; 7 bases are a match to TRBD1. With V trimmed by 6 bases and J by 3 bases, 7 bases remained unmatched. The germline CDR1 and CDR2 sequences are LNHDA and SQIVND (reference sequence). This CDR3 has 14 residues. CDR3 nucleotide sequence: TGTGCCAGTAGCGTGACAGGGTTGGACTATGGCTACACCTTC. It translates to CASSVTGLDYGYTF. The full variable domain, rest sourced from reference TRBV19 and TRBJ1-2, is DGGITQSPKYLFRKEGQNVTLSCEQNLNHDAMYWYRQDPGQGLRLIYYSQIVNDFQKGDIAEGYSVSREKKESFPLTVTSAQKNPTAFYLCASSVTGLDYGYTFGSGTRLTVV.

The chain uses TRBV6-5 and TRBJ2-7, with a tentative D call TRBD1 (5 bases). Germline loops: CDR1 MNHEY, CDR2 SVGAGI. The CDR3 contains 14 residues. Trimming stripped 5 bases from V and 4 bases from J, with 15 bases between. The CDR3 protein is CASSQYQGGYEQYF. DNA for the CDR3: TGTGCCAGCAGTCAGTATCAGGGTGGATACGAGCAGTACTTC.

In regard to this clone: This CDR3 is also generated by other DNA sequences in the sample. The V and J genes are TRBV5-1 and TRBJ1-1; 7 nucleotides agree with TRBD1. V dropped 1 base and J dropped 3; count of bases not matched to a gene: 0. CDR1 is SGHRS, CDR2 YFSETQ, per germline. This CDR3 spans 13 amino acids. In DNA form, the CDR3 reads TGCGCCAGCAGCTTGCAGGGGGACACTGAAGCTTTCTTT. Amino acid sequence: CASSLQGDTEAFF.

V is TRBV3-1 (or the pseudogene TRBV3-2) and J is TRBJ2-5; 11 positions agree with TRBD2. V gave up 5 bases and J gave up 3 bases; unmatched junction bases: 5. Germline assignment: CDR1 LGHDT and CDR2 YNNKEL (reference sequence). The CDR3 totals 15 residues. The CDR3 here is CASSSPGLAEETQYF. For the CDR3, the DNA is TGTGCCAGCAGCTCACCGGGACTAGCGGAAGAGACCCAGTACTTC.

In nucleotides, the CDR3 is TGTGCCATCAGTGCCACTTTAACCGGGGGGGGTAGGTCCTACGAGCAGTACTTC. Its translation: CAISATLTGGGRSYEQYF. The chain has TRBV10-3 and TRBJ2-7, with TRBD2 matching over 8 bases. J was trimmed by 1 base and V by 4 bases; bases with no gene match: 15. The CDR3 has 18 amino acids. CDR1 ENHRY and CDR2 SYGVKD come from the germline V gene.

The chain has TRBV6-6 and TRBJ2-7, with D unclear. CDR1 is MNHNY, CDR2 SVGAGI, per germline (reference sequence). The CDR3 runs 13 residues. V lost 0 bases, J lost 3 bases, and 6 bases lay in between. The CDR3 loop is CASSYSQGYEQYF. The CDR3 coding sequence is TGTGCCAGCAGTTACTCACAAGGCTACGAGCAGTACTTC.

This clone was picked up one time. The chain joins TRBV27 to TRBJ2-5; 7 bases fit TRBD1. Germline V gene lookup returns CDR1 MNHEY and CDR2 SMNVEV (reference sequence). With V trimmed by 8 bases and J by 2 bases, 5 bases remained unmatched. This CDR3 comprises 13 residues. CDR3 DNA: TGTGCCAGCCGCACAGGGGATCAAGAGACCCAGTACTTC. Translation gives CASRTGDQETQYF.

The genes are TRBV28 and TRBJ2-1, with D uncertain. Trimming removed 3 bases at V and 4 bases at J, with 7 bases between. The germline gives CDR1 MDHEN, CDR2 SYDVKM. The CDR3 extends over 13 amino acids. As DNA, the CDR3 is TGTGCCAGCAGTTTTAAGGAGTACAATGAGCAGTTCTTC. Translated: CASSFKEYNEQFF.

J is TRBJ2-7 and V is TRBV18; D unresolved. Germline CDR1 KGHSH, CDR2 LQKENI. CDR3 length: 14 amino acids. Trimming removed 6 bases from V and 3 bases from J, with 15 bases in between. The CDR3 reads CASSSNTKNYEQYF. As DNA, the CDR3 is TGTGCCAGCTCTTCCAACACTAAAAACTACGAGCAGTACTTC.

The genes are TRBV14 and TRBJ2-5, with D perhaps given as TRBD1 or TRBD2 (5 bases each). This CDR3 is 16 amino acids long. Germline V lookup: CDR1 SGHDN, CDR2 FVKESK. V gave up 0 bases and J gave up 4 bases, with 15 bases separating them. The CDR3 is CASSQEGLRGAETQYF. CDR3 bases: TGTGCCAGCAGCCAAGAGGGCTTGAGGGGCGCAGAGACCCAGTACTTC.

The chain couples TRBV5-6 to TRBJ1-5; D is perhaps TRBD1 (5 bases). Trimming shortened V by 4 bases and J by 0 bases, and 11 bases separated the two germline ends. CDR1 and CDR2 (germline): SGHDT, YYEEEE. The CDR3 extends over 15 amino acids. In nucleotides, the CDR3 is TGTGCCAGCAGCCGGGACGGTTATAGCAATCAGCCCCAGCATTTT. It encodes CASSRDGYSNQPQHF.

The chain joins TRBV6-5 to TRBJ1-4, with D unresolved. V was clipped by 9 bases and J by 0 bases, with 8 bases between them. The CDR3 covers 13 residues. Germline values: CDR1 MNHEY, CDR2 SVGAGI. The CDR3 protein is CASRRSTNEKLFF. The DNA for the CDR3 is TGTGCCAGTCGGCGGTCAACTAATGAAAAACTGTTTTTT.

V usage is TRBV19 and J usage is TRBJ1-2; D uncertain. V shed 1 base and J shed 8 bases, with 14 bases lying between them. There are 14 residues in the CDR3. The germline gives CDR1 LNHDA, CDR2 SQIVND (reference sequence). CDR3 loop: CASSIGRAARGYTF. The CDR3 coding sequence is TGTGCCAGTAGTATAGGGCGGGCAGCGCGGGGCTACACCTTC.

This clone was seen a handful of times. The chain uses TRBV6-5 and TRBJ2-2; tentatively, D is TRBD1 (5 bases). V was cut by 7 bases and J by 1 base, with 10 bases left in between. This CDR3 spans 14 amino acids. Germline loops: CDR1 MNHEY, CDR2 SVGAGI. CDR3: CASTGIWNTGELFF. The CDR3, as DNA: TGTGCCAGCACAGGGATTTGGAACACCGGGGAGCTGTTTTTT.

The gene calls are TRBV23-1 and TRBJ1-1; D gene ambiguous. TRBV23-1 is noted as an ORF with a role that remains uncertain. The V and J ends lost 3 bases and 1 base respectively, with 3 bases between them. This CDR3 contains 12 residues. CDR3 sequence reads: CASSHKNTEAFF. CDR3 nucleotide sequence: TGCGCCAGCAGTCATAAGAACACTGAAGCTTTCTTT.

The chain couples TRBV7-9 to TRBJ2-1, with TRBD1 matching over 8 bases. The junction had 10 bases not matched to a gene; V was cut back by 0 bases and J by 9 bases. The CDR3 runs 16 residues. CDR1 SEHNR and CDR2 FQNEAQ come from the germline V gene (reference sequence). The CDR3 bases are TGTGCCAGCAGCTTAGCCCAGCAGGGGGCGCGGGCTGAGCAGTTCTTC. Its protein is CASSLAQQGARAEQFF. Full variable domain (remainder filled in from reference TRBV7-9 and TRBJ2-1): DTGVSQNPRHKITKRGQNVTFRCDPISEHNRLYWYRQTLGQGPEFLTYFQNEAQLEKSRLLSDRFSAERPKGSFSTLEIQRTEQGDSAMYLCASSLAQQGARAEQFFGPGTRLTVL.

This clone was seen just once. The rearrangement links TRBV5-1 to TRBJ2-7; 8 bases align to TRBD1. The V gene end was trimmed by 7 bases and the J gene end by 6 bases; junction bases not matched to a gene: 12. CDR1 SGHRS and CDR2 YFSETQ come from the germline V gene. The CDR3 runs 14 residues. CDR3 nucleotides: TGCGCCAGCGGCAGGGGGCAGGGTTTGCCCGAGCAGTACTTC. Protein: CASGRGQGLPEQYF.

V and J are TRBV30 and TRBJ1-4; D is undetermined. Germline CDR1 is GTSNPN and CDR2 is SVGIG (reference sequence). The CDR3 runs 13 residues. The V and J ends lost 3 bases and 4 bases respectively, with 9 bases between them. The CDR3 bases are TGTGCCTGGAGGGACGGATTTAATGAAAAACTGTTTTTT. Encoded protein: CAWRDGFNEKLFF.

The rearrangement links TRBV6-2 or TRBV6-3 to TRBJ1-1, with 7 bases matching TRBD1. V shed 5 bases, J shed 1 base, and the junction held 4 bases outside the gene matches. The CDR3 is 14 amino acids. CDR1 and CDR2 from the germline V gene are MNHEY and SVGEGT. This CDR3 is CASSTRTGNTEAFF. In nucleotides, the CDR3 is TGTGCCAGCAGTACCCGGACAGGGAACACTGAAGCTTTCTTT.

V and J are TRBV4-3 and TRBJ1-1, with 7 bases lining up with TRBD1. This CDR3 region has 16 residues. Germline values: CDR1 LGHNA, CDR2 YSLEER. J was trimmed by 8 bases and V by 2 bases; bases with no gene match: 14. Written as DNA, the CDR3 is TGCGCCAGCAGCCAACAATACTTCAGGGGGGCTGCGGAAGCTTTCTTT. It codes for CASSQQYFRGAAEAFF.